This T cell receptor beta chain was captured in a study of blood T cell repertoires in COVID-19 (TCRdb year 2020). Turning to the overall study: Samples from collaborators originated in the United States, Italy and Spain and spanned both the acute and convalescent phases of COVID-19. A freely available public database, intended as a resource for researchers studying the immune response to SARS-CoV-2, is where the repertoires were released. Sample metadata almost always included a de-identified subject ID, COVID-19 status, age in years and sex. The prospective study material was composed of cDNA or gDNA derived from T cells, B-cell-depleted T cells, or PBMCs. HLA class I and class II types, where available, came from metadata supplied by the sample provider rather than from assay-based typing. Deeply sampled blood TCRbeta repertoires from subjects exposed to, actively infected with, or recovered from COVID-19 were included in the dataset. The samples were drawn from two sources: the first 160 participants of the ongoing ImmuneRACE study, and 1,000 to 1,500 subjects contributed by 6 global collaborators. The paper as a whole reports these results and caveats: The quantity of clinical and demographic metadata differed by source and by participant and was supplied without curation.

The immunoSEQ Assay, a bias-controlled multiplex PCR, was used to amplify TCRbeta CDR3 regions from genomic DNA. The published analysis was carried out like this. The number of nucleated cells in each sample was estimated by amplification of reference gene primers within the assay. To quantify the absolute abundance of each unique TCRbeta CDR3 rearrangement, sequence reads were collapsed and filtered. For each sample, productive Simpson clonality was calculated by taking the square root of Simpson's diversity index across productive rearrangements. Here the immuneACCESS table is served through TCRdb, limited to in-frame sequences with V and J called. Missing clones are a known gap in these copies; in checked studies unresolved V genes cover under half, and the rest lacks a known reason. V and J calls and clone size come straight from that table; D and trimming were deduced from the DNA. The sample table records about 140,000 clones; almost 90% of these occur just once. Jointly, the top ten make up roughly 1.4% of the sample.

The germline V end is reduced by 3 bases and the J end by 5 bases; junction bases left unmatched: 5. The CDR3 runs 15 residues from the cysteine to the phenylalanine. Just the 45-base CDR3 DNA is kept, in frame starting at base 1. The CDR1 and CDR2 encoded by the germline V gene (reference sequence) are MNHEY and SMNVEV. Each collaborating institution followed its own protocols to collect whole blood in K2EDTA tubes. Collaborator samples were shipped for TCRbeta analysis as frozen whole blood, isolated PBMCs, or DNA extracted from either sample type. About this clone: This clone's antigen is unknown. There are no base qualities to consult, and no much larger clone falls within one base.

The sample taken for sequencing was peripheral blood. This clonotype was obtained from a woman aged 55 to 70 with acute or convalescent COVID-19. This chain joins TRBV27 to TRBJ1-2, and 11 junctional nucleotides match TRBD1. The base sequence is TGTGCCAGCAGTTTCTTGGGACAGGGGGAGTATGGCTACACCTTC. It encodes CASSFLGQGEYGYTF.